These T cell receptor beta chains were read from a single sample in a study of beta chain features in type 1 diabetes. The method was immunoSEQ multiplex PCR; TCRdb's version includes in-frame clones alone and lacks a portion of them. The sample lists under 400,000 clones; roughly 13% were seen once. The sample consisted of naive CD4+ T cells from blood. These receptor sequences come from a man aged 18 to 35 in good health. The CDR3 runs from the conserved cysteine through the conserved F or W. A D gene is named only where the DNA matches it firmly. Rows may omit the clone size; those that give it use once, few, many or a size class.

CDR3 DNA,CDR3 protein,J gene,clone size,V gene,D gene
TGTGCCAGCAGGCCGAATGGGGGGGGCACTGAAGCTTTCTTT,CASRPNGGGTEAFF,TRBJ1-1,NA,TRBV7-2,NA
TGTGCCAGCACCCCCGGACAGGGGCGGCTCAACTATGGCTACACCTTC,CASTPGQGRLNYGYTF,TRBJ1-2,NA,TRBV5-4,TRBD1
TGTGCCAGCAGTGAGTTGCGGGGCTACCGGGGGCAGCCCCAGCATTTT,CASSELRGYRGQPQHF,TRBJ1-5,NA,TRBV2,NA
TGTGCCAGCTCGACGTTCGGTTCAGGGGGCGAGACCCAGTACTTC,CASSTFGSGGETQYF,TRBJ2-5,few,TRBV9,TRBD1
TGTGCCTGGAGTACAGGGGACAGCCATGGCTACACCTTC,CAWSTGDSHGYTF,TRBJ1-2,few,TRBV30,TRBD1
TGTGCCAGCAGCGCCAGGGGGCGCGTTCAATCCGGTAATGAGCAGTTCTTC,CASSARGRVQSGNEQFF,TRBJ2-1,NA,TRBV7-3,TRBD1
TGTGCCAGCAGTGACCACAGGGGACACCTTAGCTCCTACAATGAGCAGTTCTTC,CASSDHRGHLSSYNEQFF,TRBJ2-1,few,TRBV6-1,TRBD1
TGTGCCAGCAGCGCGACAGCTCGGGCTTTCTTT,CASSATARAFF,TRBJ1-1,NA,TRBV7-9,NA
TGTGCCAGCACCGGAGGGGATGAGCAGTTCTTC,CASTGGDEQFF,TRBJ2-1,NA,TRBV7-8,NA
TGTGCCAGCAGCCCAGGAGACTATTATTACAATGAGCAGTTCTTC,CASSPGDYYYNEQFF,TRBJ2-1,few,TRBV7-2,NA
TGTGCCAGTAGTCCTCTCGGCGGGGGGGCCTACAATGAGCAGTTCTTC,CASSPLGGGAYNEQFF,TRBJ2-1,NA,TRBV19,TRBD2
TGCGCCAGCAGCCAAGGATACGGGGGATACCGGGCGGATACGCAGTATTTT,CASSQGYGGYRADTQYF,TRBJ2-3,NA,TRBV4-3,NA
TGCGCCAGCAGCTTGGCGGGATTTGGCACAGATACGCAGTATTTT,CASSLAGFGTDTQYF,TRBJ2-3,few,TRBV5-1,NA
TGTGCCATCAGTGTAGGGGATCCCTACGAGCAGTACTTC,CAISVGDPYEQYF,TRBJ2-7,few,TRBV10-3,NA
TGCGCCAGCAGCTTTACAGGGGCCGGATACAATGAGCAGTTCTTC,CASSFTGAGYNEQFF,TRBJ2-1,few,TRBV5-1,TRBD1
TGTGCCAGCAGCTTATTTGGGCAAACTAATCAGCCCCAGCATTTT,CASSLFGQTNQPQHF,TRBJ1-5,NA,TRBV5-8,NA
TGTGCCAGCAGCCCCGGGACAGGGGGCGCGGAAGGATACGAAAAACTGTTTTTT,CASSPGTGGAEGYEKLFF,TRBJ1-4,few,TRBV5-4,TRBD1
TGTGCCTGGAGTCTACCTCGGTACAGGGAACTCACCGGGGAGCTGTTTTTT,CAWSLPRYRELTGELFF,TRBJ2-2,NA,TRBV30,NA
TGTGCCAGCAGCTTGGTTCAGGATTCAGTCTACACCTTC,CASSLVQDSVYTF,TRBJ1-2,NA,TRBV5-6,NA
TGTGCCAGCAGCTCCGGGGGCGGGGGGGAATACAATGAGCAGTTCTTC,CASSSGGGGEYNEQFF,TRBJ2-1,few,TRBV5-4,TRBD2
TGTGCCAGCACGGCACCGACAGTCAACGAGCAGTACTTC,CASTAPTVNEQYF,TRBJ2-7,NA,TRBV27,NA
TGTGCCTGGAGTCCGACAGGGGGACAGCCCCAGCATTTT,CAWSPTGGQPQHF,TRBJ1-5,NA,TRBV30,TRBD1
TGTGCCATCAGTGAGGTTGGGACAGGAGCTTTCTTT,CAISEVGTGAFF,TRBJ1-1,few,TRBV10-3,TRBD1
TGTGCCAGCAGCGTAGGATTGGGGAGTGGTACCGAAAAACTGTTTTTT,CASSVGLGSGTEKLFF,TRBJ1-4,NA,TRBV9,NA
TGTGCCTGGAGTGTAGGGGGGGGAGGGTATGAGCAGTTCTTC,CAWSVGGGGYEQFF,TRBJ2-1,NA,TRBV30,NA
TGTGCCAGCTCACTGGATCTACCGACAGGAAGGACCGAAAAACTGTTTTTT,CASSLDLPTGRTEKLFF,TRBJ1-4,NA,TRBV18,NA
TGTGCCAGCAGCTTATTGGAGGCCAAAAACATTCAGTACTTC,CASSLLEAKNIQYF,TRBJ2-4,NA,TRBV7-2,NA
TGCAGTGTCAAGCGGACCGGGGAGCTGTTTTTT,CSVKRTGELFF,TRBJ2-2,NA,TRBV20-1,NA
TGTGCCAGCAGCCATTCGTCGGTTAATGAAAAACTGTTTTTT,CASSHSSVNEKLFF,TRBJ1-4,few,TRBV14,NA
TGTGCCACCGGGACAGCGAACACTGAAGCTTTCTTT,CATGTANTEAFF,TRBJ1-1,NA,TRBV30,TRBD1
TGTGCCAGCAGCTCAGGAAGCACTGAAGCTTTCTTT,CASSSGSTEAFF,TRBJ1-1,NA,TRBV11-3,NA
TGTGCCAGCAGCTTAGACAGGGTGAGCTCCTACGAGCAGTACTTC,CASSLDRVSSYEQYF,TRBJ2-7,few,TRBV7-9,NA
TGTGCCAGCAGCTTAGCTGGAGGGGGCTCCTTAGAGACCCAGTACTTC,CASSLAGGGSLETQYF,TRBJ2-5,NA,TRBV7-2,NA
TGCGCCAGCAGCCGGAGCACCGGTTTGAGTGGGGCCAACGTCCTGACTTTC,CASSRSTGLSGANVLTF,TRBJ2-6,few,TRBV4-3,NA
TGTGCCAGCAGTTGGGTCTCGACAGTTAACACTGAAGCTTTCTTT,CASSWVSTVNTEAFF,TRBJ1-1,NA,TRBV28,NA
TGTGCCAGCAGTCAAGGGGGGGTGCGGGAGACCCAGTACTTC,CASSQGGVRETQYF,TRBJ2-5,few,TRBV7-2,NA
TGTGCCAGCAGACCCCGCACAGCATTTTACACTGAAGCTTTCTTT,CASRPRTAFYTEAFF,TRBJ1-1,NA,TRBV5-6,NA
TGTGCCAGTAGTATCGGGGAAGCTAGCGGGAGTTCGGGTACGCAGTATTTT,CASSIGEASGSSGTQYF,TRBJ2-3,NA,TRBV19,TRBD2
TGTGCCAGCAGCTTAACTAGCCGCCCTAACACAGATACGCAGTATTTT,CASSLTSRPNTDTQYF,TRBJ2-3,NA,TRBV7-3,NA
TGCGCCAGCAGCCAAGAAAGAGATCAGCCCCAGCATTTT,CASSQERDQPQHF,TRBJ1-5,NA,TRBV5-4,NA
TGTGCCAGCAGCTTCCAGGGTATGAATTCACCCCTCCACTTT,CASSFQGMNSPLHF,TRBJ1-6,NA,TRBV7-8,NA
TGCAGCGTTGAAGAGGTACAGGGTAGGTCGGCTTTCTTT,CSVEEVQGRSAFF,TRBJ1-1,few,TRBV29-1,NA
TGTGCCTCACTTGGGACTAGCGGGGCCGGGGAGCTGTTTTTT,CASLGTSGAGELFF,TRBJ2-2,NA,TRBV30,TRBD2